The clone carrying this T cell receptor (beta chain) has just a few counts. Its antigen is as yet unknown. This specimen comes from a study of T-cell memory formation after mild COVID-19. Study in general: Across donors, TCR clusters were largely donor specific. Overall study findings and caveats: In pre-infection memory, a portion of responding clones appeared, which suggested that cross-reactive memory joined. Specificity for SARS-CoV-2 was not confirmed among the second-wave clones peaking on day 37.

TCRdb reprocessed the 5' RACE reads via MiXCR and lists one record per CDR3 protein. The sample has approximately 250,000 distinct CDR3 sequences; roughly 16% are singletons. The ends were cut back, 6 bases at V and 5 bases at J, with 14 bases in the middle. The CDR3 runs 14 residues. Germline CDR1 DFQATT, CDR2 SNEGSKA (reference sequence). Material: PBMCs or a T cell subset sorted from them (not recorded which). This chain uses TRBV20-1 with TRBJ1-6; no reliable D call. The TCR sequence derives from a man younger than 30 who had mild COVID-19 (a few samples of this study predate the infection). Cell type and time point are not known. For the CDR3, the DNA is TGCAGTGCCCCTGCACCCACGGATAATTCACCCCTCCACTTT. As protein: CSAPAPTDNSPLHF.